Reported below is one T cell receptor (beta chain). What it binds is unknown. Unmatched junction bases numbered 4, after V lost 6 bases and J lost 4 bases. Germline CDR1 ENHRY, CDR2 SYGVKD. The CDR3 spans 13 residues. PCR was performed using 60 Vbeta and 13 Jbeta primers. TCRdb's table, derived via immunoSEQ multiplex PCR, lists solely in-frame clones and lacks some. The sample lists approximately 150,000 clones, around 78% occurring once. These data are taken from a study of cytomegalovirus exposure and HLA in healthy donors. Broader study findings: For most TCR beta V segments, an earlier analysis put the productive rate at about 90% or about 30% of the time. Immune exposure information available was restricted to CMV serostatus. Under in vitro conditions, a few CMV-associated chains were confirmed as specific for CMV antigens. About 180 TCR beta chains were listed as cytomegalovirus-associated.

V usage is TRBV10-3 and J usage is TRBJ2-7, with TRBD2 identical over 9 bases. Sequencing was performed on PBMCs. The clonotype was recovered from a woman aged 18-30 years in good health and CMV-seropositive. The chain's CDR3 is CAISGTSQYEQYF. In DNA, the CDR3 is TGTGCCATCAGCGGGACTAGCCAGTACGAGCAGTACTTC.